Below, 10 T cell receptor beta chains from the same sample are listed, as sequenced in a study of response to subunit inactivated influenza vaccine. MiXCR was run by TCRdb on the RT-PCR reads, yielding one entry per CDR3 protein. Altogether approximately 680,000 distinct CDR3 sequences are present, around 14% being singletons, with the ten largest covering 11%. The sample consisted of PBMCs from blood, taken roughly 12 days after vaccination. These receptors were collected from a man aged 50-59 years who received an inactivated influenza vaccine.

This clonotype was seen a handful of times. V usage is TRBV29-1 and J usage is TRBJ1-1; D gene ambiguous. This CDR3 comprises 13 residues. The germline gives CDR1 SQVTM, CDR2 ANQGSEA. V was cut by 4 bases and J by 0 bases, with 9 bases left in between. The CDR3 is CSVVRPLNTEAFF. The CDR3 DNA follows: TGCAGCGTTGTACGGCCTTTGAACACTGAAGCTTTCTTT. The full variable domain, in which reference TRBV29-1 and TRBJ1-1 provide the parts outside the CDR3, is SAVISQKPSRDICQRGTSLTIQCQVDSQVTMMFWYRQQPGQSLTLIATANQGSEATYESGFVIDKFPISRPNLTFSTLTVSNMSPEDSSIYLCSVVRPLNTEAFFGQGTRLTVV.

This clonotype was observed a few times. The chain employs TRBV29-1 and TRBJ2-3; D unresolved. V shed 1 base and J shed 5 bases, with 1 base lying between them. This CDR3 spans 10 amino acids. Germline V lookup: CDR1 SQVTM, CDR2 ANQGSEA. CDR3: CSVEGDTQYF. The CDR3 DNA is TGCAGCGTTGAAGGAGATACGCAGTATTTT.

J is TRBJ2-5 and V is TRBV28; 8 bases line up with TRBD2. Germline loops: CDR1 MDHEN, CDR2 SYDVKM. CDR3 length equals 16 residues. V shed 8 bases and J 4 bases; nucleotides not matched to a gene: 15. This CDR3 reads CASGIVAGLRRETQYF. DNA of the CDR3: TGTGCCAGCGGCATCGTAGCGGGATTAAGGCGAGAGACCCAGTACTTC.

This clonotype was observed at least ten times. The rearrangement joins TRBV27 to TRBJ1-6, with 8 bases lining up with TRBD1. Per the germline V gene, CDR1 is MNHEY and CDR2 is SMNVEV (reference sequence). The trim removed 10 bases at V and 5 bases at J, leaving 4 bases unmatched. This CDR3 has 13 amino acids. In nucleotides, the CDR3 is TGTGCCACCACAGGGGGGAATAATTCACCCCTCCACTTT. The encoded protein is CATTGGNNSPLHF.

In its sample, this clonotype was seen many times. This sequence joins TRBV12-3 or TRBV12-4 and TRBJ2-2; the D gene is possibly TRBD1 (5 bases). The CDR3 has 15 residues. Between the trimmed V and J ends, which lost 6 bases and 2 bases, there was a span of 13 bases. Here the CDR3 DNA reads TGTGCCAGCAGACAAACAGGATTCAACACCGGGGAGCTGTTTTTT. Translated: CASRQTGFNTGELFF.

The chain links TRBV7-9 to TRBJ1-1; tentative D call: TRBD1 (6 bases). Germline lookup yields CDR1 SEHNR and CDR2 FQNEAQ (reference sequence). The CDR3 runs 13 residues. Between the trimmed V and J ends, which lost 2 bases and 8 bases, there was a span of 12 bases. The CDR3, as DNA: TGTGCCAGCAGCTTATCGGGACAATCCGAAGCTTTCTTT. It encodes CASSLSGQSEAFF.

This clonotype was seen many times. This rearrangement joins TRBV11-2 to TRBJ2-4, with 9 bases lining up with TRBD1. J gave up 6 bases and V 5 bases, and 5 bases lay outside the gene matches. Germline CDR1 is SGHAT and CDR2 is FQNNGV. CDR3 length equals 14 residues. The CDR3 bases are TGTGCCAGCAGCCCCGGGACAGGGCTAAACATTCAGTACTTC. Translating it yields CASSPGTGLNIQYF.

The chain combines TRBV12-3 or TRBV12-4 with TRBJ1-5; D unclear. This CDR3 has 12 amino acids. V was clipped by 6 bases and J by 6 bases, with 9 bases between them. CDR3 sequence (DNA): TGTGCCAGCAGCTCCATTAGTCAGCCCCAGCATTTT. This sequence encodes CASSSISQPQHF.

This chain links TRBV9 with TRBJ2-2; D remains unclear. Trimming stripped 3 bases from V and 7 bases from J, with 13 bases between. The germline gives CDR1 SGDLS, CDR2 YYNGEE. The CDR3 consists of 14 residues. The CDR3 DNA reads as TGTGCCAGCAGCGCCGCGCTGGGTGGCGGGGAGCTGTTTTTT. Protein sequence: CASSAALGGGELFF.

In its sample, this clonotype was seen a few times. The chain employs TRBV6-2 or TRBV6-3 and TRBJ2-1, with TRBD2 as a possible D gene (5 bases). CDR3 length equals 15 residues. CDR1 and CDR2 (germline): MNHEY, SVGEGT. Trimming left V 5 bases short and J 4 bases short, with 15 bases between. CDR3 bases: TGTGCCAGCAGTCGAGAGCGGAGCAGTTACAATGAGCAGTTCTTC. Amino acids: CASSRERSSYNEQFF.